This T cell receptor (beta chain) was identified in a study of blood T cell repertoires in COVID-19. About the study: Nucleic acid was either cDNA or gDNA, and it came from T cells, B-cell-depleted T cells, or PBMCs.

This table comes from immunoSEQ multiplex PCR, and its TCRdb copy is limited to in-frame clones, with some not included. The profile shows 150,000 to 200,000 clones, under 90% of them singletons. Germline values: CDR1 MNHEY, CDR2 SVGAGI. Trimming left V 7 bases short and J 4 bases short, with 16 bases between. The CDR3 is 14 amino acids. The sequencing input was peripheral blood. This receptor was taken from a person between 65 and 79 years old with COVID-19, enrolled during active disease. The chain combines TRBV6-5 with TRBJ1-1, with D maybe TRBD1 (6 bases). The CDR3 is CASKKRDTVTEAFF. For the CDR3, the DNA is TGTGCCAGCAAGAAGCGGGACACGGTCACTGAAGCTTTCTTT.